Listed here is a single T cell receptor beta chain. The antigen it binds to is not known. Base qualities were left out, and no much larger clone turns up one base away. A distance of 11 bases separates the germline ends of V and J, which lose 1 base and 10 bases respectively. CDR1 is given as SGHDN and CDR2 as FVKESK, both from the germline V gene. The CDR3 has 12 amino acids, counting the end cysteine and phenylalanine. The sequence is cut down to CDR3 DNA, 36 bases in frame from base 1. Each donor gave one peripheral blood draw, averaging roughly 100 mL, which was collected into heparinised tubes. Using a panel that included CD45RO, CCR7, CD25, CD127, CD95 and CD27, naive, central memory, regulatory and stem cell-like memory CD4+ T cells were sorted on a BD FACSAria II. Purity was above 95% for every sorted population. PBMCs were separated immediately by Lymphoprep density gradient centrifugation and were stained directly, without being cultured. Samples were stained and sorted in pairs, with one healthy donor and one patient per experiment, so that batch effects were minimized.

The entire isolated RNA was reverse transcribed using the High Capacity cDNA Reverse Transcription Kit, and thus expressed TCRB transcripts were sequenced. Deep immunoSEQ sequencing was applied to naive, central memory and regulatory T cell samples, giving an average of roughly 3.5 million total reads per sample. After sorted cells were lysed in RLT buffer, RNA was extracted with DNase-treated RNeasy Micro or Mini kits, with the choice depending on cell number. To prevent cross-contamination, every cell subset was processed on its own, while patient and healthy donor samples were processed together. Using the immunoSEQ multiplex PCR, TCRB sequences were amplified from cDNA into 87-bp fragments spanning the CDR3 region. The amplicons were sequenced using the Illumina HiSeq platform. Processing in the source paper ran as follows. Synthetic template baselines were used to correct PCR bias computationally, reads within Hamming distance 2 were collapsed, and singletons that could not be merged were discarded. Reads were aligned against IMGT so that V, D and J genes, CDR3 length and insertions or deletions at six rearrangement sites could be assigned. Within each subset, clonotype counts were normalized to sorted cell number, after which true diversity and Gini coefficients were computed with the tcR R package. The overlap coefficient, calculated on TCRB nucleotide sequences, was used to quantify repertoire sharing. As a proxy for the pre-selection repertoire, out-of-frame TCRB sequences from naive cells were analyzed. As stored in TCRdb, this immuneACCESS dataset retains in-frame rearrangements with V and J assigned. A fraction of the clones does not appear; measured against another copy, unresolved V genes explain less than half of the discrepancy, and the remainder lacks a known reason. D and trimming come from the DNA, and the V and J calls and clone size come from that table. The sample includes 200,000 to 300,000 clones, with roughly a tenth observed a single time. In total, the top ten clones hold more than 0.015% of the sample.

These data come from a study of beta chain features in type 1 diabetes listed by TCRdb under 2018. Some background on the complete study: Mean age, gender distribution, total cell number and subset yield were not different between patients and healthy donors. Across all samples, 107,917,701 sorted cells were examined, and cell number per subset correlated strongly with RNA yield. Regulatory and stem cell-like memory subsets were isolated from only 8 patients and roughly eight healthy donors, whereas naive and central memory subsets came from all 30 or so donors. In the study, recently diagnosed type 1 diabetes patients and matched healthy donors were compared on the TCRB repertoires of their sorted circulating CD4+ T cell subsets.

Paper-wide results and their limitations: Only small numbers of individuals were included in the HLA sub-analyses, which left unresolved whether HLA type had any influence on TCRB rearrangement. A moderate but significant shortening of TCRB CDR3 length was observed in type 1 diabetes patients in all four CD4+ subsets. Because cDNA was sequenced instead of genomic DNA, highly expressing activated cells could be over-represented, though the groups showed no difference in activation or CD3 levels. Naive, central memory and regulatory TCRB repertoires appeared to be more similar among patients than among healthy donors. PCR might favor shorter templates, but patient and control samples were amplified and corrected together, so any skew would affect both groups equally. Patients with type 1 diabetes made fewer insertions and deleted more nucleotides at VDJ recombination sites, implying thymic rearrangement abnormalities.

The origin of this receptor is a man aged 25 to 40 with type 1 diabetes. Rearrangement joined TRBV14 to TRBJ2-7; TRBD1 is perhaps the D gene, given 5 matching bases. The material sequenced was naive CD4+ T cells from blood. The cell subset or site label, read with the paper, signifies: true naive CD4+ T cells. The nucleotide sequence is given as TGTGCCAGCAGCCAAGCCACAGGCCGACAGTACTTC. This translates into CASSQATGRQYF. The reference TRBV14 and TRBJ2-7 proteins fill in what lies around the CDR3, so the full variable domain reads EAGVTQFPSHSVIEKGQTVTLRCDPISGHDNLYWYRRVMGKEIKFLLHFVKESKQDESGMPNNRFLAERTGGTYSTLKVQPAELEDSGVYFCASSQATGRQYFGPGTRLTVT.